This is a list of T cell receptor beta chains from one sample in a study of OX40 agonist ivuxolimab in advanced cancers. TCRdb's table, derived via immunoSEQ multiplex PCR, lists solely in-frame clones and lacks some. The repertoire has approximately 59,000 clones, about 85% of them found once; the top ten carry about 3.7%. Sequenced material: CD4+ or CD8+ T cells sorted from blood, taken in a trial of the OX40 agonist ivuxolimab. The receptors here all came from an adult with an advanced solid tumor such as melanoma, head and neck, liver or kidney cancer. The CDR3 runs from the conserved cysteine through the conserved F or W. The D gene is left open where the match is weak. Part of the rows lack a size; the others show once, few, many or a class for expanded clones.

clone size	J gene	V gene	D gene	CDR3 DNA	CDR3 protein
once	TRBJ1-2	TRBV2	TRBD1	TGTGCCAGCAGCAGACAGGGGAGGCCGGATGGCTACACCTTC	CASSRQGRPDGYTF
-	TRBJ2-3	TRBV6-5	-	TGTGCCAGCAAACCAGGGCTATCCACAGATACGCAGTATTTT	CASKPGLSTDTQYF
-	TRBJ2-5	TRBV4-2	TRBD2	TGTGCCAGCAGCCAAGATTCAGCGGGAGGGGCGGAGACCCAGTACTTC	CASSQDSAGGAETQYF
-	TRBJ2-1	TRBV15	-	TGTGCCACCAGCAGAGATTGGGGGGACAATGAGCAGTTCTTC	CATSRDWGDNEQFF
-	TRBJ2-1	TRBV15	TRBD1	TGTGCCACCAGCAGAGCAGGGGGCCATGAGCAGTTCTTC	CATSRAGGHEQFF
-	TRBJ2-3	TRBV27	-	TGTGCCAGCAGTTTAAACCGCTACTCAGATACGCAGTATTTT	CASSLNRYSDTQYF
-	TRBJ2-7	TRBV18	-	TGTGCCAGCTCACCGGCCGGGAAGAAGAACTACGAGCAGTACTTC	CASSPAGKKNYEQYF
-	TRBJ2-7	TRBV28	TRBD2	TGTGCCAGCAGCCGCCTCGGCGGGAGCTCCTACGAGCAGTACTTC	CASSRLGGSSYEQYF
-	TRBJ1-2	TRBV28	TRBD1	TGTGCCAGCAGTTCCACAGGGGGGATCTATGGCTACACCTTC	CASSSTGGIYGYTF
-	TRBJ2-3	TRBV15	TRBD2	TGTGCCACCAGCAGTGCGGGAGGGGGAGATACGCAGTATTTT	CATSSAGGGDTQYF
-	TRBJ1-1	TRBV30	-	TGTGCCTGGAGTAGGGAGGGTGAAGCTTTCTTT	CAWSREGEAFF
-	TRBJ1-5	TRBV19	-	TGTGCCAGTGGGACGGCCAATCAGCCCCAGCATTTT	CASGTANQPQHF
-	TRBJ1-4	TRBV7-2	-	TGTGCCAGCAGCTTATGGGAGGGGGAAAAACTGTTTTTT	CASSLWEGEKLFF
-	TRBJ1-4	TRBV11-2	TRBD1	TGTGCCAGCAGCTTAACTACAGGGGAACTGTTTTTT	CASSLTTGELFF
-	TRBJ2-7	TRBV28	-	TGTGCCAGCTGGAAGGGGGAGTCCTACGAGCAGTACTTC	CASWKGESYEQYF
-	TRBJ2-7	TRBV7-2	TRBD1	TGTGCCAGCAGCTTAGCGCGACAGGGCGGGTACGAGCAGTACTTC	CASSLARQGGYEQYF
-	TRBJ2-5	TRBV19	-	TGTGCCAGTAGTGAACTAGCAAGGGAGACCCAGTACTTC	CASSELARETQYF
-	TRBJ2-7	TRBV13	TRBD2	TGTGCCAGCAGCTTATGGACTAGCGGGTCCTACGAGCAGTACTTC	CASSLWTSGSYEQYF
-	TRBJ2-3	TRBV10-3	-	TGTGCCATCAGTGAAAGCGGAGGGGCAGATACGCAGTATTTT	CAISESGGADTQYF
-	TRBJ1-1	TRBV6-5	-	TGTGCCAGCGGGAGGGGCAGGGGGAACACTGAAGCTTTCTTT	CASGRGRGNTEAFF
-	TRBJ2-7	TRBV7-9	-	TGTGCCAGCAGCCCCTCTAGTACCTACGAGCAGTACTTC	CASSPSSTYEQYF
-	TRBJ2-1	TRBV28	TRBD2	TGTGCCAGCACCACCGGGGAGGGGCTCAATGAGCAGTTCTTC	CASTTGEGLNEQFF
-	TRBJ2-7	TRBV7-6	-	TGTGCCAGCAGCTTAGTAGGGGAAGCCTTATACGAGCAGTACTTC	CASSLVGEALYEQYF
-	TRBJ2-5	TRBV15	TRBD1	TGTGCCACCAGCAGAAGACAGGGGTTTATGGAGACCCAGTACTTC	CATSRRQGFMETQYF
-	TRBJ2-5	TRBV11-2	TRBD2	TGTGCCAGCAGTCGACTAGCGGAGTACCAAGAGACCCAGTACTTC	CASSRLAEYQETQYF
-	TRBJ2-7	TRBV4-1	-	TGCGCCAGCAGCCAACAACTTGGCTACGAGCAGTACTTC	CASSQQLGYEQYF
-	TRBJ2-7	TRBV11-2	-	TGTGCCAGCAGCTTAGCGGGGAAGACCTACGAGCAGTACTTC	CASSLAGKTYEQYF
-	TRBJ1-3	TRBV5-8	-	TGTGCCAGCAGCGTTACCACGGGGGTCACGCGTGGAAACACCATATATTTT	CASSVTTGVTRGNTIYF
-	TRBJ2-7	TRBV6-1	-	TGTGCCAGCAGAAGGACATGGGGGGCTCCCTACGAGCAGTACTTC	CASRRTWGAPYEQYF
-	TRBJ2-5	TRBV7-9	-	TGTGCCAGCAGCCTCCTCAGGGGACACCCGCAAGAGACCCAGTACTTC	CASSLLRGHPQETQYF
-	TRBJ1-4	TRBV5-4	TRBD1	TGTGCCAGCAGCTTACCGGGACAGTTGGGTGAAAAACTGTTTTTT	CASSLPGQLGEKLFF
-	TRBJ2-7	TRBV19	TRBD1	TGTGCCAGTCGGACAGGGGAAAACTACGAGCAGTACTTC	CASRTGENYEQYF
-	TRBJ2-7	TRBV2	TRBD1	TGTGCCAGCAGCGTTGACAGGGGGGCCTACGAGCAGTACTTC	CASSVDRGAYEQYF
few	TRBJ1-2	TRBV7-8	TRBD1	TGTGCCAGCAGCTTGGGACAGGGACAGATTCGTGGCTACACCTTC	CASSLGQGQIRGYTF
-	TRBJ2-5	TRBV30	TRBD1	TGTGCCTGGAGTGTACCTGGGGGGACAGGGATTTGGGAGACCCAGTACTTC	CAWSVPGGTGIWETQYF
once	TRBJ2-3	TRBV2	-	TGTGCCAGCGATCGGGGAGATACGCAGTATTTT	CASDRGDTQYF
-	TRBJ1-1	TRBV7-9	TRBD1	TGTGCCAGCAGCTTAGAGAATGGGGACAGGGGCGCTTTCTTT	CASSLENGDRGAFF
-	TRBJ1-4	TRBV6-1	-	TGTGCCAGCAGTGCTACCGGGACACCTAATGAAAAACTGTTTTTT	CASSATGTPNEKLFF
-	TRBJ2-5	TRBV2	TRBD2	TGTGCCAGCACGCGGGGGAAACAAGAGACCCAGTACTTC	CASTRGKQETQYF
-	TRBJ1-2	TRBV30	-	TGTGCCTGGAGTGGAGAGGAGGGCAGGGGCTACACCTTC	CAWSGEEGRGYTF
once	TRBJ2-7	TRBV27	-	TGTGCCAGTCGACAGGGCCCAGCGGGGTTCTACGAGCAGTACTTC	CASRQGPAGFYEQYF
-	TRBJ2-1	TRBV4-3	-	TGCGCCAGCAGCCTAAGGACAGAAACTTACAATGAGCAGTTCTTC	CASSLRTETYNEQFF
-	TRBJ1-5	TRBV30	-	TGTGCCTGGAGCCGCACGGGGCCCCAGCATTTT	CAWSRTGPQHF
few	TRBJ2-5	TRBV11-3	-	TGTGCCAGCAGCTTATGGGGAAGACAGCACCAAGAGACCCAGTACTTC	CASSLWGRQHQETQYF
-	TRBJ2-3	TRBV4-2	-	TGTGCCAGCAGCAAGGAAGGTAGCGGCACAGATACGCAGTATTTT	CASSKEGSGTDTQYF
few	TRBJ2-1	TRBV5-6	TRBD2	TGTGCCAGCAGCTTGGTCGGCACTAGCGGGAGTATTAGGCAGTTCTTC	CASSLVGTSGSIRQFF
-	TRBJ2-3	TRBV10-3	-	TGTGCCATCAGTGAAACGGACCTGGTGCAGTATTTT	CAISETDLVQYF
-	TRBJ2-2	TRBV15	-	TGTGCCACCAGCAGAGCTGAGACCGGGGAGCTGTTTTTT	CATSRAETGELFF
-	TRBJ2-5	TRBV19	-	TGTGCCAGCCTTGATGGACCGGGCGGGGAGGTCCAGTACTTC	CASLDGPGGEVQYF
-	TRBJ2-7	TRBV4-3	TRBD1	TGCGCCAGCAGCCAGAGACAGGGGGCGTACGAGCAGTACTTC	CASSQRQGAYEQYF